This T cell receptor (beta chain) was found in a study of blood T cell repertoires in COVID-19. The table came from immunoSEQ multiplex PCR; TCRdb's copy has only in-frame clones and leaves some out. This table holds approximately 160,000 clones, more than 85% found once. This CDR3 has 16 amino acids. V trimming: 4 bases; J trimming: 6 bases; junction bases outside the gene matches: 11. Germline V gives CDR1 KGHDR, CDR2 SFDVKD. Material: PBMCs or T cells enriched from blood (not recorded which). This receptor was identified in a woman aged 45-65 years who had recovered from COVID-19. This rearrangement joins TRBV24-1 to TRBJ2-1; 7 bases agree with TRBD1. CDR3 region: CATSDPAPPGGNEQFF. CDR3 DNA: TGTGCCACCAGTGACCCCGCCCCTCCAGGGGGCAATGAGCAGTTCTTC.